This T cell receptor beta chain was captured in a study of blood T cells in healthy people across ages. Study-level points and caveats: When set beside aged donors, long-lived donors presented more naive CD4+ cells and higher diversity. A roughly linear fall in TCR beta diversity per million T cells was seen with increasing age.

This clonotype was observed at least ten times. Its antigen is not known. Germline assignment: CDR1 LNHNV and CDR2 YYDKDF (reference sequence). CDR3 length: 14 amino acids. Trimming removed 4 bases at V and 4 bases at J, with 14 bases between. A J-beta primer mix and a sample-barcoded 5' primer were used in a second PCR of roughly 7 to 12 cycles. TCRdb reprocessed the 5' RACE reads via MiXCR and lists one record per CDR3 protein. Of hundreds of thousands of distinct CDR3 sequences detected, 22% appear once; the ten largest clones hold around 22%. Investigators took approximately 9.4 milliliters of peripheral blood from every donor. Isolation recovered at least 7 million PBMCs from every sample.

Source material: blood. This sequence originates from a man in his sixties or seventies in good health. This chain links TRBV15 with TRBJ2-7; D not resolved. As DNA, the CDR3 is TGTGCCACCAGCAAGGGAAGTGGTGGGTACGAGCAGTACTTC. It specifies CATSKGSGGYEQYF.